This entry lists 28 T cell receptor beta chains sequenced from one sample in a study of Ad26.COV2.S vaccination and SARS-CoV-2 variants. Treatment described: some 20 received Ad26.COV2.S at low or high dose, single or two shots; roughly five received placebo; per-sample allocation not given. Sampling occurred on day 63 after the first vaccine or placebo injection. Measured with immunoSEQ multiplex PCR; TCRdb has only the in-frame clones, and not every one. The sample shows roughly 680,000 clones, around 92% of them seen only once. The sequenced sample was peripheral blood, obtained in a trial of Ad26.COV2.S vaccine versus placebo. The receptors shown here come from a person aged 18 to 65 who received the Ad26.COV2.S COVID-19 vaccine or a placebo.

This clone turned up a few times. V and J are TRBV6-5 and TRBJ1-2, with TRBD1 as a possible D gene (5 bases). Germline CDR1 and CDR2: MNHEY and SVGAGI. This CDR3 comprises 15 residues. The V gene lost 6 bases and the J gene lost 4 bases, with 18 bases spanning the gap. The CDR3 DNA reads TGTGCCAGCAGCGAGGGTGGGGGGAACCCCTATGGCTACACCTTC. Protein: CASSEGGGNPYGYTF.

The J gene is TRBJ2-5, the V gene TRBV10-2; perhaps TRBD2 as D (6 bases). Germline CDR1 WSHSY, CDR2 SAAADI. The CDR3 runs to 14 residues. V was trimmed by 7 bases and J by 2 bases, leaving 14 bases between them. The CDR3 nucleotides read TGCGCCAGCAAAGAATGGGAGGAGCAAGAGACCCAGTACTTC. It encodes CASKEWEEQETQYF.

The chain recombines TRBV7-7 with TRBJ1-4; TRBD1 matches 7 bases. The CDR3 runs 14 residues. The J segment lost 4 bases and the V segment lost 5 bases, leaving 4 bases of the junction unmatched. The germline V gene encodes CDR1 SSHAT and CDR2 FNYEAQ (reference sequence). CDR3 nucleotide sequence: TGTGCCAGCAGCAAGGACAGGCTTAATGAAAAACTGTTTTTT. Translated, it gives CASSKDRLNEKLFF.

The CDR3 sequence is CAWSFWRTSGVANTGELFF. CDR3 sequence (DNA): TGTGCCTGGAGTTTCTGGAGGACTAGCGGGGTCGCGAACACCGGGGAGCTGTTTTTT. This chain joins TRBV30 and TRBJ2-2; 12 nucleotides agree with TRBD2. The V gene's germline CDR1 is GTSNPN and CDR2 SVGIG (reference sequence). CDR3 length equals 19 residues. V trimming: 2 bases; J trimming: 0 bases; junction bases outside the gene matches: 10.

The table lists this clone with a count of one. CDR3 in amino acids: CASSYDGLNTEAFF. CDR3 nucleotide sequence: TGTGCCAGCAGTTACGACGGGCTGAACACTGAAGCTTTCTTT. The chain joins TRBV6-2 or TRBV6-3 to TRBJ1-1, with D unclear. V lost 2 bases, J lost 0 bases, and 7 bases lay in between. CDR1 MNHEY and CDR2 SVGEGT come from the germline V gene. This CDR3 is 14 amino acids long.

V gene TRBV9 combines with J gene TRBJ1-1, with 7 bases aligning to TRBD1. V was clipped by 4 bases and J by 4 bases; unmatched bases: 7. The CDR3 runs to 14 residues. Germline V lookup: CDR1 SGDLS, CDR2 YYNGEE. The CDR3 DNA sequence: TGTGCCAGCAGCTTCACAGGGGTTTCCACTGAAGCTTTCTTT. The encoded protein is CASSFTGVSTEAFF. Combining the CDR3 with reference TRBV9 and TRBJ1-1 gives the whole variable domain DSGVTQTPKHLITATGQRVTLRCSPRSGDLSVYWYQQSLDQGLQFLIQYYNGEERAKGNILERFSAQQFPDLHSELNLSSLELGDSALYFCASSFTGVSTEAFFGQGTRLTVV.

This chain connects TRBV7-2 to TRBJ2-1, with D unclear. Trimming left V 2 bases short and J 8 bases short, with 10 bases between. Germline V gene lookup returns CDR1 SGHTA and CDR2 FQGNSA. This CDR3 is built from 13 residues. In DNA, the CDR3 is TGTGCCAGCAGCTTAAGTCCGTCCGATGAGCAGTTCTTC. Protein sequence: CASSLSPSDEQFF. The complete variable domain, with remaining parts taken from reference TRBV7-2 and TRBJ2-1, reads GAGVSQSPSNKVTEKGKDVELRCDPISGHTALYWYRQSLGQGLEFLIYFQGNSAPDKSGLPSDRFSAERTGGSVSTLTIQRTQQEDSAVYLCASSLSPSDEQFFGPGTRLTVL.

The J gene is TRBJ2-3, the V gene TRBV5-1; TRBD2 agrees at 15 bases. Germline CDR1 reads SGHRS; CDR2 reads YFSETQ. The V gene end was trimmed by 5 bases and the J gene end by 5 bases; junction bases not matched to a gene: 6. This CDR3 has 16 amino acids. CDR3 in amino acids: CASSQGLAGGRDTQYF. In nucleotides, the CDR3 is TGCGCCAGCAGTCAGGGACTAGCGGGGGGTCGAGATACGCAGTATTTT.

J is TRBJ2-2 and V is TRBV6-5; D ambiguous. The CDR3 totals 12 residues. The V end lost 7 bases, the J end lost 9 bases, and 12 bases lay between the germline ends. Germline lookup yields CDR1 MNHEY and CDR2 SVGAGI. The CDR3 loop reads CASTRVVRELFF. The CDR3 bases are TGTGCCAGCACCCGGGTTGTCCGGGAGCTGTTTTTT.

V is TRBV18 and J is TRBJ2-6; the D gene could be TRBD1 or TRBD2 (5 bases each). This CDR3 spans 18 amino acids. The ends were cut back, 2 bases at V and 0 bases at J, with 14 bases in the middle. CDR1 is KGHSH and CDR2 is LQKENI in the germline V gene. CDR3 nucleotide sequence: TGTGCCAGCTCACCAGGGCCCTCAGGGAGCTCTGGGGCCAACGTCCTGACTTTC. It encodes CASSPGPSGSSGANVLTF.

The J gene is TRBJ1-5, the V gene TRBV27; D gene uncertain. Trimming took 6 bases from V and 6 from J, leaving 15 bases between them. Germline V gene data show CDR1 as MNHEY and CDR2 as SMNVEV (reference sequence). The CDR3 is 14 residues long. CDR3 sequence reads: CASREGDRVQPQHF. The CDR3 DNA follows: TGTGCCAGCAGGGAGGGCGACCGGGTTCAGCCCCAGCATTTT.

Comment on this clone: Additional DNA sequences in this sample encode the identical CDR3. The rearrangement uses TRBV12-3 or TRBV12-4 and TRBJ1-1; D ambiguous. Trimming left V 3 bases short and J 1 base short, with 3 bases between. This CDR3 contains 12 residues. The CDR3 sequence: CASSFRNTEAFF. Written as DNA, the CDR3 is TGTGCCAGCAGTTTCCGGAACACTGAAGCTTTCTTT.

This clone was picked up a small number of times. J is TRBJ2-1 and V is TRBV3-1 (or the pseudogene TRBV3-2); 10 bases agree with TRBD2. This CDR3 has 16 residues. CDR1 and CDR2 (germline): LGHDT, YNNKEL (reference sequence). With 2 bases clipped from V and 12 bases from J, the junction kept 13 bases outside the gene matches. The CDR3 reads CASSQNPGTSATPQFF. CDR3 in DNA: TGTGCCAGCAGCCAAAACCCGGGGACTAGCGCGACGCCGCAGTTCTTC.

The rearrangement joins TRBV18 to TRBJ1-5; TRBD1 aligns across 7 bases. With 3 bases clipped from V and 0 bases from J, the junction kept 8 bases outside the gene matches. In germline, CDR1 is KGHSH, CDR2 LQKENI. The CDR3 runs 17 residues. CDR3 sequence (DNA): TGTGCCAGCTCACCGTACAGGGACAGTTATAGCAATCAGCCCCAGCATTTT. This sequence encodes CASSPYRDSYSNQPQHF.

The chain is built from TRBV5-1 and TRBJ1-1, with D tentatively TRBD1 (5 bases). Germline CDR1 and CDR2: SGHRS and YFSETQ. The length of the CDR3 is 14 residues. Trimming pared 8 bases from V and 0 bases from J, leaving 14 bases between. The CDR3 region is CASSHGGVNTEAFF. The CDR3 DNA is TGCGCCAGTTCCCATGGGGGGGTGAACACTGAAGCTTTCTTT.

The V gene is TRBV20-1, the J gene TRBJ1-2; 7 positions match TRBD1. V was pared by 3 bases and J by 6 bases, with 4 bases of the junction left unmatched. In germline, CDR1 is DFQATT, CDR2 SNEGSKA (reference sequence). The CDR3 totals 12 residues. The CDR3 protein is CSASPDRDGYTF. Here the CDR3 DNA reads TGCAGTGCTAGTCCCGACAGGGATGGCTACACCTTC.

This chain uses TRBV6-5 with TRBJ2-2; TRBD1 is a possible D gene (5 bases). Germline assignment: CDR1 MNHEY and CDR2 SVGAGI. V shed 4 bases and J shed 5 bases, with 8 bases lying between them. This CDR3 spans 13 amino acids. CDR3 nucleotide sequence: TGTGCCAGCAGTTTCAGGGTAACCGGGGAGCTGTTTTTT. Translated, it gives CASSFRVTGELFF.

The table lists this clone with a count of one. The chain has TRBV18 and TRBJ2-7; the D is unclear. The V end was cut by 4 bases, the J end by 2 bases, with 15 bases between. This CDR3 is 15 amino acids long. The germline V gene has CDR1 KGHSH and CDR2 LQKENI. The CDR3 is CASSRPPLGTYEQYF. CDR3 sequence (DNA): TGTGCCAGCTCACGGCCACCCCTGGGCACCTACGAGCAGTACTTC.

V and J are TRBV10-3 and TRBJ1-5, with 8 bases identical to TRBD1. Trimming at V came to 4 bases and at J to 4 bases, leaving 3 bases not matched to a gene. The CDR3 extends over 14 amino acids. Germline loops: CDR1 ENHRY, CDR2 SYGVKD. The CDR3 DNA reads TGTGCCATCAGTGGGGGACAGGCAAATCAGCCCCAGCATTTT. Residues: CAISGGQANQPQHF.

The genes are TRBV7-9 and TRBJ2-6, with TRBD1 matching over 11 bases. The CDR3 consists of 16 residues. The germline CDR1 and CDR2 sequences are SEHNR and FQNEAQ (reference sequence). V lost 5 bases to trimming and J lost 2 bases; unmatched junction nucleotides: 2. The CDR3 sequence is CASSRTGGTGANVLTF. The CDR3 nucleotides are TGTGCCAGCAGCCGGACAGGGGGCACTGGGGCCAACGTCCTGACTTTC.

V and J are TRBV4-1 and TRBJ1-1; 7 positions match TRBD1. CDR3 length: 18 residues. The ends lost 0 bases at V and 2 bases at J; junction bases unmatched: 12. Germline V gene data show CDR1 as MGHRA and CDR2 as YSYEKL. This CDR3 reads CASSQDDWDSLLNTEAFF. The CDR3 bases are TGCGCCAGCAGCCAAGATGATTGGGACAGTCTTCTTAACACTGAAGCTTTCTTT.

The CDR3 sequence is CASSPGTPLSYEQYF. DNA of the CDR3: TGTGCCAGCAGCCCCGGGACACCCCTCTCCTACGAGCAGTACTTC. The rearrangement uses TRBV5-4 and TRBJ2-7; a weak D match, TRBD1 (6 bases). The CDR3 extends over 15 amino acids. Germline V CDR1 and CDR2: SGHNT, YYREEE (reference sequence). The ends were cut back, 4 bases at V and 0 bases at J, with 14 bases in the middle.

V and J are TRBV15 and TRBJ1-6; D call uncertain. Germline-derived CDR1 and CDR2 are LNHNV and YYDKDF (reference sequence). V lost 3 bases, J lost 5 bases, and 5 bases lay in between. CDR3 size: 13 residues. CDR3 sequence (DNA): TGTGCCACCAGCAGTAGAAATAATTCACCCCTCCACTTT. Protein product: CATSSRNNSPLHF. Looking up the rest from reference TRBV15 and TRBJ1-6 gives the full variable domain: DAMVIQNPRYQVTQFGKPVTLSCSQTLNHNVMYWYQQKSSQAPKLLFHYYDKDFNNEADTPDNFQSRRPNTSFCFLDIRSPGLGDTAMYLCATSSRNNSPLHFGNGTRLTVT.

The chain has TRBV19 and TRBJ2-7, with TRBD2 as a possible D gene (5 bases). This CDR3 is 14 amino acids long. Trimming cost V 0 bases and J 5 bases, with 11 bases left between them. CDR1 is LNHDA and CDR2 is SQIVND in the germline V gene (reference sequence). The DNA of the CDR3 is TGTGCCAGTAGTATAGATCTTAGCGTCGACGAGCAGTACTTC. Protein sequence: CASSIDLSVDEQYF. Full variable domain (outside the CDR3, taken from reference TRBV19 and TRBJ2-7): DGGITQSPKYLFRKEGQNVTLSCEQNLNHDAMYWYRQDPGQGLRLIYYSQIVNDFQKGDIAEGYSVSREKKESFPLTVTSAQKNPTAFYLCASSIDLSVDEQYFGPGTRLTVT.

J is TRBJ1-1 and V is TRBV12-3 or TRBV12-4; 7 bases match TRBD1. Trimming removed 7 bases from V and 11 bases from J; junction bases left unmatched: 7. This CDR3 comprises 11 residues. The CDR3 region has the DNA TGTGCCAGCACCATAACAGGGGTGGCTTTCTTT. Translation: CASTITGVAFF.

The V call is TRBV5-6, the J call TRBJ2-7; tentative D call: TRBD1 (6 bases). The CDR3 sequence is 13 residues long. Deletions cut 4 bases from V and 2 bases from J, with 10 bases between. Germline V gives CDR1 SGHDT, CDR2 YYEEEE. CDR3 amino acids: CASSLDRPYEQYF. The CDR3 DNA follows: TGTGCCAGCAGCCTGGACAGACCCTACGAGCAGTACTTC.

The CDR3 DNA reads TGCGCCAGCAGCTTGAACCCGGAATTCTACGAGCAGTACTTC. Its protein product is CASSLNPEFYEQYF. J is TRBJ2-7 and V is TRBV5-1, with D unclear. CDR1 and CDR2 from the germline V gene are SGHRS and YFSETQ. V shed 1 base and J shed 3 bases, with 11 bases lying between them. The CDR3 has 14 residues.

This rearrangement joins TRBV11-2 to TRBJ1-1; a weak D match, TRBD1 (5 bases). The CDR3 is made up of 14 amino acids. V lost 2 bases and J 5 bases, leaving 12 bases between the germline ends. The V gene's germline CDR1 is SGHAT and CDR2 FQNNGV. The DNA of the CDR3 is TGTGCCAGCAGCTTAAGGGGCGAGGGGACTGAAGCTTTCTTT. This codes for CASSLRGEGTEAFF.